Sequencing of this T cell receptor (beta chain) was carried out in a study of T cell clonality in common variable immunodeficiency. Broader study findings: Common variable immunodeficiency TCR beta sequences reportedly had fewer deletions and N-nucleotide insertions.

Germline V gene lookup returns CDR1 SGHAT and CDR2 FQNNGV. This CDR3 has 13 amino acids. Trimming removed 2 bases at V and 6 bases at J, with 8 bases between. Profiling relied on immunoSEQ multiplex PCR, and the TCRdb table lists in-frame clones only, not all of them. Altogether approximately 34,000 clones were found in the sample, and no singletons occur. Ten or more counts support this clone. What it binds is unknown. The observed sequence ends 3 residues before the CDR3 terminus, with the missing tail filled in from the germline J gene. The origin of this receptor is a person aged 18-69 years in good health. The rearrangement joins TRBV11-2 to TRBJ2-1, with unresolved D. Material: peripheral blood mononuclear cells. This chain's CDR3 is CASSLILSNEQFF. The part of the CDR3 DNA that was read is TGTGCCAGCAGCTTAATACTGAGCAATGAG. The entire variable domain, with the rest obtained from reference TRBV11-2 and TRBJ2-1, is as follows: EAGVAQSPRYKIIEKRQSVAFWCNPISGHATLYWYQQILGQGPKLLIQFQNNGVVDDSQLPKDRFSAERLKGVDSTLKIQPAKLEDSAVYLCASSLILSNEQFFGPGTRLTVL.